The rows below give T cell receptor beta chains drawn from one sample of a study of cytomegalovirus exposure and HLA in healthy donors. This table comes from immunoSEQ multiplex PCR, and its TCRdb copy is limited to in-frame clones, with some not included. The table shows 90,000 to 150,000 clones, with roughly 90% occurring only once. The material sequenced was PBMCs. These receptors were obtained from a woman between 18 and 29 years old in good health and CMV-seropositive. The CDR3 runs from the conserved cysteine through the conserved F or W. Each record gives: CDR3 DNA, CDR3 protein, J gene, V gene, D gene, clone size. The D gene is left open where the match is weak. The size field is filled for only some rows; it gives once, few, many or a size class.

cdr3_nt: TGTGCCAGCAGTGAACAGCGGGGGACCTACAATGAGCAGTTCTTC; cdr3_aa: CASSEQRGTYNEQFF; j_call: TRBJ2-1; v_call: TRBV6-1; d_call: TRBD2; clone_size: .
cdr3_nt: TGTGCCAGCAGTTTAACGGGACTAGCGGGAGAGACCCAGTACTTC; cdr3_aa: CASSLTGLAGETQYF; j_call: TRBJ2-5; v_call: TRBV27; d_call: TRBD2; clone_size: .
cdr3_nt: TGCAGCGTTGGACTCCCTCTTACCTACGAGCAGTACTTC; cdr3_aa: CSVGLPLTYEQYF; j_call: TRBJ2-7; v_call: TRBV29-1; d_call: .; clone_size: .
cdr3_nt: TGCGCCAGCAGCTTGGGGGCAGGGTGGCCAGATACGCAGTATTTT; cdr3_aa: CASSLGAGWPDTQYF; j_call: TRBJ2-3; v_call: TRBV5-1; d_call: .; clone_size: .
cdr3_nt: TGTGCCAGCAGCTTAGGCCAGGCCGATGGCTACACCTTC; cdr3_aa: CASSLGQADGYTF; j_call: TRBJ1-2; v_call: TRBV11-2; d_call: .; clone_size: once
cdr3_nt: TGCAGCGGCTATAGCGGGAGACCCGTAGATACGCAGTATTTT; cdr3_aa: CSGYSGRPVDTQYF; j_call: TRBJ2-3; v_call: TRBV29-1; d_call: TRBD2; clone_size: .
cdr3_nt: TGCAGCGCCGGGACCCAGTACTTC; cdr3_aa: CSAGTQYF; j_call: TRBJ2-5; v_call: TRBV29-1; d_call: .; clone_size: .
cdr3_nt: TGTGCCAGCAGCTTAGTGGGCCCGAACTCTGGAAACACCATATATTTT; cdr3_aa: CASSLVGPNSGNTIYF; j_call: TRBJ1-3; v_call: TRBV7-2; d_call: .; clone_size: .
cdr3_nt: TGTGCCAGCAGTGATCCCGGGACAGGGGGCTATGACATTCAGTACTTC; cdr3_aa: CASSDPGTGGYDIQYF; j_call: TRBJ2-4; v_call: TRBV25-1; d_call: TRBD1; clone_size: .
cdr3_nt: TGTGCCAGCAGTGCTCCCGGGACTAGCGGGAGCAATGAGCAGTTCTTC; cdr3_aa: CASSAPGTSGSNEQFF; j_call: TRBJ2-1; v_call: TRBV28; d_call: TRBD2; clone_size: .
cdr3_nt: TGCGCCAGCAGCCAAGACAGGGGGCCCTACGAGCAGTACTTC; cdr3_aa: CASSQDRGPYEQYF; j_call: TRBJ2-7; v_call: TRBV4-3; d_call: TRBD1; clone_size: .
cdr3_nt: TGTGCCAGCAGCTTGGGCGGACTAGCGGGAGGGGATGAGCAGTTCTTC; cdr3_aa: CASSLGGLAGGDEQFF; j_call: TRBJ2-1; v_call: TRBV11-1; d_call: TRBD2; clone_size: .
cdr3_nt: TGTGCCAGCCGGCCAGGGGTACGGCAGCCCCAGCATTTT; cdr3_aa: CASRPGVRQPQHF; j_call: TRBJ1-5; v_call: TRBV6-1; d_call: .; clone_size: .
cdr3_nt: TGTGCCAGCAGCCTACGGACTAGCGGGGGGGCAAGCGAGCAGTACTTC; cdr3_aa: CASSLRTSGGASEQYF; j_call: TRBJ2-7; v_call: TRBV5-6; d_call: TRBD2; clone_size: .
cdr3_nt: TGTGCCAGTAGTATAGGGTGGGGGCAGAAAGAGACCCAGTACTTC; cdr3_aa: CASSIGWGQKETQYF; j_call: TRBJ2-5; v_call: TRBV19; d_call: .; clone_size: .
cdr3_nt: TGCGCCAGCAGCTTGGGACAACTAGCGGGGGGTACGAAGCAGTTCTTC; cdr3_aa: CASSLGQLAGGTKQFF; j_call: TRBJ2-1; v_call: TRBV5-1; d_call: TRBD2; clone_size: .
cdr3_nt: TGTGCCAGCAGTTATTATACGGGACTCCTCAATGAGCAGTTCTTC; cdr3_aa: CASSYYTGLLNEQFF; j_call: TRBJ2-1; v_call: TRBV6-6; d_call: .; clone_size: once
cdr3_nt: TGTGCCAGCAGTTTTACTGTGAGGGGGTTACAAGAGACCCAGTACTTC; cdr3_aa: CASSFTVRGLQETQYF; j_call: TRBJ2-5; v_call: TRBV5-6; d_call: .; clone_size: .
cdr3_nt: TGTGCCACCAGCAGAGAAGGGGGCGGAAAACTGTTTTTT; cdr3_aa: CATSREGGGKLFF; j_call: TRBJ1-4; v_call: TRBV15; d_call: TRBD1; clone_size: .
cdr3_nt: TGTGCCAGCAGTGTTGGGACAGGGGCGACCGGGGAGCTGTTTTTT; cdr3_aa: CASSVGTGATGELFF; j_call: TRBJ2-2; v_call: TRBV2; d_call: TRBD1; clone_size: .
cdr3_nt: TGTGCCATCTCTGGGACAGGGTCTTACGAGCAGTACTTC; cdr3_aa: CAISGTGSYEQYF; j_call: TRBJ2-7; v_call: TRBV10-3; d_call: TRBD1; clone_size: .
cdr3_nt: TGTGCCAGCAGTCCGAAAGGGGCCACAAGTTATTTGAACACTGAAGCTTTCTTT; cdr3_aa: CASSPKGATSYLNTEAFF; j_call: TRBJ1-1; v_call: TRBV7-9; d_call: .; clone_size: .
cdr3_nt: TGTGCCAGCAGTGAGGACAGGGATAGCACAGATACGCAGTATTTT; cdr3_aa: CASSEDRDSTDTQYF; j_call: TRBJ2-3; v_call: TRBV2; d_call: TRBD1; clone_size: .
cdr3_nt: TGCAGCGTTGATAGGGGTCGGGTTGGGACAGACTATGGCTACACCTTC; cdr3_aa: CSVDRGRVGTDYGYTF; j_call: TRBJ1-2; v_call: TRBV29-1; d_call: TRBD1; clone_size: .
cdr3_nt: TGCGCCAGCAGCCTGACAGAGAACTATGGCTACACCTTC; cdr3_aa: CASSLTENYGYTF; j_call: TRBJ1-2; v_call: TRBV5-1; d_call: .; clone_size: .
cdr3_nt: TGTGCCAGCAGCCCGCTAGCGGAAATGAACACCGGGGAGCTGTTTTTT; cdr3_aa: CASSPLAEMNTGELFF; j_call: TRBJ2-2; v_call: TRBV14; d_call: TRBD2; clone_size: .
cdr3_nt: TGTGCCAGCAGTGTCGGAGACCCTAATGAAAAACTGTTTTTT; cdr3_aa: CASSVGDPNEKLFF; j_call: TRBJ1-4; v_call: TRBV25-1; d_call: .; clone_size: .
cdr3_nt: TGCGCCAGCAGCACCCTACTGGGGGGACTAGCGGGAGTGGGACCGAACACCGGGGAGCTGTTTTTT; cdr3_aa: CASSTLLGGLAGVGPNTGELFF; j_call: TRBJ2-2; v_call: TRBV5-1; d_call: TRBD2; clone_size: .
cdr3_nt: TGTGCCAGCAGGGACAGGCCCACTAGCACAGATACGCAGTATTTT; cdr3_aa: CASRDRPTSTDTQYF; j_call: TRBJ2-3; v_call: TRBV6-1; d_call: TRBD1; clone_size: .
cdr3_nt: TGCAGCGTTGTTGGAGGGCTTCACAGCACAGATACGCAGTATTTT; cdr3_aa: CSVVGGLHSTDTQYF; j_call: TRBJ2-3; v_call: TRBV29-1; d_call: .; clone_size: .
cdr3_nt: TGTGCCAGCAGCGGAGGATCTTGGGCTAATGAAAAACTGTTTTTT; cdr3_aa: CASSGGSWANEKLFF; j_call: TRBJ1-4; v_call: TRBV5-5; d_call: .; clone_size: .
cdr3_nt: TGTGCCAGCAGTGACGCCGGGACAGGGGGAAACATTCAGTACTTC; cdr3_aa: CASSDAGTGGNIQYF; j_call: TRBJ2-4; v_call: TRBV25-1; d_call: TRBD1; clone_size: .
cdr3_nt: TGCGCCAGCAGCCCTTGGACAGAAAACTATGGCTACACCTTC; cdr3_aa: CASSPWTENYGYTF; j_call: TRBJ1-2; v_call: TRBV5-1; d_call: .; clone_size: .
cdr3_nt: TGTGCCAGCAGCTTGGCTGGGGCATACACCTTC; cdr3_aa: CASSLAGAYTF; j_call: TRBJ1-2; v_call: TRBV5-6; d_call: .; clone_size: .
cdr3_nt: TGTGCCAGCAGCTTAGCGGTGACTAGCGGGGGGGCCGGAGATACGCAGTATTTT; cdr3_aa: CASSLAVTSGGAGDTQYF; j_call: TRBJ2-3; v_call: TRBV7-9; d_call: TRBD2; clone_size: .
cdr3_nt: TGTGCCACCAGCCCTACGAGGGGGTTTAATATCTATGGCTACACCTTC; cdr3_aa: CATSPTRGFNIYGYTF; j_call: TRBJ1-2; v_call: TRBV15; d_call: .; clone_size: .
cdr3_nt: TGTGCCAGCTCGAGCATTGCGGGACCAACCTACAATGAGCAGTTCTTC; cdr3_aa: CASSSIAGPTYNEQFF; j_call: TRBJ2-1; v_call: TRBV18; d_call: .; clone_size: .
cdr3_nt: TGTGCCAGCTCACAGGGGGAGACAGATACGCAGTATTTT; cdr3_aa: CASSQGETDTQYF; j_call: TRBJ2-3; v_call: TRBV18; d_call: .; clone_size: few
cdr3_nt: TGTGCCAGTAGTATTTCAGGGGTGAGCGAGCAGTACTTC; cdr3_aa: CASSISGVSEQYF; j_call: TRBJ2-7; v_call: TRBV19; d_call: .; clone_size: .
cdr3_nt: TGTGCCAGCAGTGGGGGAGGCAGGGAGGTGGATACGCAGTATTTT; cdr3_aa: CASSGGGREVDTQYF; j_call: TRBJ2-3; v_call: TRBV2; d_call: .; clone_size: .
cdr3_nt: TGTGCCAGTAGTATCAGGGCATGGTTGGACACTGAAGCTTTCTTT; cdr3_aa: CASSIRAWLDTEAFF; j_call: TRBJ1-1; v_call: TRBV19; d_call: .; clone_size: .
cdr3_nt: TGTGCCAGCTCACCACCGCAGTCGGGGTTCAATGAGCAGTTCTTC; cdr3_aa: CASSPPQSGFNEQFF; j_call: TRBJ2-1; v_call: TRBV18; d_call: .; clone_size: .
cdr3_nt: TGTGCCAGCAGTTCGGGACAGGCGGTTCATCAGCCCCAGCATTTT; cdr3_aa: CASSSGQAVHQPQHF; j_call: TRBJ1-5; v_call: TRBV28; d_call: TRBD1; clone_size: .
cdr3_nt: TGCGCCAGCAGCCCGTACGGGACTAGCAGTGCTCACGAGCAGTACTTC; cdr3_aa: CASSPYGTSSAHEQYF; j_call: TRBJ2-7; v_call: TRBV4-1; d_call: TRBD2; clone_size: .
cdr3_nt: TGTGCCAGCAGTTACAGAAGGGACAGCTTTAATGAAAAACTGTTTTTT; cdr3_aa: CASSYRRDSFNEKLFF; j_call: TRBJ1-4; v_call: TRBV6-5; d_call: TRBD1; clone_size: .
cdr3_nt: TGTGCCAGCAGCGGGACCGGGAGGGGCACCGGGGAGCTGTTTTTT; cdr3_aa: CASSGTGRGTGELFF; j_call: TRBJ2-2; v_call: TRBV6-5; d_call: TRBD2; clone_size: .